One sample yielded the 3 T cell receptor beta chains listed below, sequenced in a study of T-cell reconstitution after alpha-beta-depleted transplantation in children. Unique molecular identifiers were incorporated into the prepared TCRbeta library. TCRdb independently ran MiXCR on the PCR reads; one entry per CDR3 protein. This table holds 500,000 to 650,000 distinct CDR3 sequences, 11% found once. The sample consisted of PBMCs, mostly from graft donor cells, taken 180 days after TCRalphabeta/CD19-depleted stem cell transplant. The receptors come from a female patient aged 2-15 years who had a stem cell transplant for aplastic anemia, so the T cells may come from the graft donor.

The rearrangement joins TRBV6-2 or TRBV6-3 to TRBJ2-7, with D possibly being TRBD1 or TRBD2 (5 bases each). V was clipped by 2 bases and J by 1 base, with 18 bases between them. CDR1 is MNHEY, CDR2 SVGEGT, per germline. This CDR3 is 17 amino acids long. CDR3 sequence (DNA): TGTGCCAGCAGTTACAGGGACCGCCATCCTCGGTCCTACGAGCAGTACTTC. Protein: CASSYRDRHPRSYEQYF.

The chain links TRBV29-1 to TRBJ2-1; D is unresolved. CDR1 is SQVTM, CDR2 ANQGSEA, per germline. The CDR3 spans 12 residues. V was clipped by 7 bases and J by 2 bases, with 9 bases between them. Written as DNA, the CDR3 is TGCAGCGGCGAGCGCGCCTACAATGAGCAGTTCTTC. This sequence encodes CSGERAYNEQFF.

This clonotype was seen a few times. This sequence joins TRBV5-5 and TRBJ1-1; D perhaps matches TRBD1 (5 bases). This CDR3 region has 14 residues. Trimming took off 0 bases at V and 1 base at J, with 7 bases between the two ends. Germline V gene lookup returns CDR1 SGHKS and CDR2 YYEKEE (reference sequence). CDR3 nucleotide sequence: TGTGCCAGCAGCTTGGGCGGACAGAACACTGAAGCTTTCTTT. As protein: CASSLGGQNTEAFF. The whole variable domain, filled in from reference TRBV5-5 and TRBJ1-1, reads DAGVTQSPTHLIKTRGQQVTLRCSPISGHKSVSWYQQVLGQGPQFIFQYYEKEERGRGNFPDRFSARQFPNYSSELNVNALLLGDSALYLCASSLGGQNTEAFFGQGTRLTVV.